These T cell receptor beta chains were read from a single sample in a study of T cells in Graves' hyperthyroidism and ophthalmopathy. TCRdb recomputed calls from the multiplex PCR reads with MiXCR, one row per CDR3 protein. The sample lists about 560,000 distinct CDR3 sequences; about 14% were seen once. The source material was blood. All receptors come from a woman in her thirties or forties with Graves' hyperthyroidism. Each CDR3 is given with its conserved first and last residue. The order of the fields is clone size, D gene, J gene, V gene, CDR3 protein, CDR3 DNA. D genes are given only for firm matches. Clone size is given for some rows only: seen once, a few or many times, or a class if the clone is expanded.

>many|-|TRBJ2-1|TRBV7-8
CASSLGRVGNEQFF
TGTGCCAGCAGCTTAGGCAGGGTCGGCAATGAGCAGTTCTTC
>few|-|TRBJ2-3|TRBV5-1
CASRPLGLGGSTDTQYF
TGCGCCAGCAGGCCCTTAGGCCTCGGTGGAAGCACAGATACGCAGTATTTT
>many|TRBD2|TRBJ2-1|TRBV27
CASSPLLAEVSYNEQFF
TGTGCCAGCAGTCCCTTACTAGCGGAAGTCTCCTACAATGAGCAGTTCTTC
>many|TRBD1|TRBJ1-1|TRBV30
CAWSSTGGTSAFF
TGTGCCTGGAGTTCGACAGGGGGGACTTCGGCTTTCTTT
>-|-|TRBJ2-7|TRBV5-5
CAGRIRANGDSYEQYF
TGTGCCGGCAGGATTCGCGCTAACGGGGATTCCTACGAGCAGTACTTC
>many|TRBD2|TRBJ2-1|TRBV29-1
CSVLAGGIYNEQFF
TGCAGCGTTCTAGCGGGAGGGATATACAATGAGCAGTTCTTC
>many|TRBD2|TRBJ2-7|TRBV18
CASSTSGLAYEQYF
TGTGCCAGCTCAACTAGCGGCCTCGCCTACGAGCAGTACTTC
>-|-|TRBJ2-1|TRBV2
CASSGGTGEEQFF
TGTGCCAGCAGTGGGGGGACGGGAGAGGAGCAGTTCTTC
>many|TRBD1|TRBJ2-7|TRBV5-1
CASSPQGDYEQYF
TGCGCCAGCAGCCCGCAGGGGGATTACGAGCAGTACTTC
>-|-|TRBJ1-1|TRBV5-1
CASSTSGGGNTEAFF
TGCGCCAGCAGCACCTCGGGCGGTGGGAACACTGAAGCTTTCTTT
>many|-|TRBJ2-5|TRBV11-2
CASSLQFFEREETQYF
TGTGCCAGCAGCTTACAGTTTTTTGAGCGGGAAGAGACCCAGTACTTC
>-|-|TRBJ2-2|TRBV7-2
CASSQRSAGELFF
TGTGCCAGCAGCCAGAGGTCGGCCGGGGAGCTGTTTTTT
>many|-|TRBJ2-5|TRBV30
CAWAKQGLETQYF
TGTGCCTGGGCGAAACAGGGCCTGGAGACCCAGTACTTC